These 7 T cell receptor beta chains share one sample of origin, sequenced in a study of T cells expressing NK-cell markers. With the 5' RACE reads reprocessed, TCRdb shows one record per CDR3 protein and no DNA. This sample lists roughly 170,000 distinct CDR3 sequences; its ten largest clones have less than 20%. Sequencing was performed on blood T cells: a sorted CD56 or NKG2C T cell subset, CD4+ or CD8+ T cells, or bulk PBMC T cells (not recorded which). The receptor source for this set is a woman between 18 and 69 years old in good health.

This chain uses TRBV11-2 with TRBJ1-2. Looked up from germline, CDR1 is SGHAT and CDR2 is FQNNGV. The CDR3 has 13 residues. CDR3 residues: CASSLGFAGGYTF. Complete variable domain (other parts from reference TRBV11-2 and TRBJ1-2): EAGVAQSPRYKIIEKRQSVAFWCNPISGHATLYWYQQILGQGPKLLIQFQNNGVVDDSQLPKDRFSAERLKGVDSTLKIQPAKLEDSAVYLCASSLGFAGGYTFGSGTRLTVV.

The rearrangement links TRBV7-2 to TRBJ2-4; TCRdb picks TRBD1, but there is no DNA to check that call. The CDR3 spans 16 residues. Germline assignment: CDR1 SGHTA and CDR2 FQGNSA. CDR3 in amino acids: CASSLLLTGSKNIQYF.

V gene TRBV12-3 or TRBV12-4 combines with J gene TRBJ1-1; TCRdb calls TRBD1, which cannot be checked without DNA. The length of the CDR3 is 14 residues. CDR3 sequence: CASSYRGGYTEAFF.

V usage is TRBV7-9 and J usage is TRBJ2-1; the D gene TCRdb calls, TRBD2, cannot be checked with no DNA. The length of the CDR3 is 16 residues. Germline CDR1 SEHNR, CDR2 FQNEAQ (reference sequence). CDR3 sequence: CASSRRGLAGDNEQFF. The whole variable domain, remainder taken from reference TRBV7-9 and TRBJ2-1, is DTGVSQNPRHKITKRGQNVTFRCDPISEHNRLYWYRQTLGQGPEFLTYFQNEAQLEKSRLLSDRFSAERPKGSFSTLEIQRTEQGDSAMYLCASSRRGLAGDNEQFFGPGTRLTVL.

The CDR3 sequence: CASSPGHDSVDTQYF. The chain couples TRBV5-1 to TRBJ2-3; TCRdb returns TRBD1, unconfirmable since there is no DNA. Looked up from germline, CDR1 is SGHRS and CDR2 is YFSETQ. The CDR3 loop spans 15 amino acids.

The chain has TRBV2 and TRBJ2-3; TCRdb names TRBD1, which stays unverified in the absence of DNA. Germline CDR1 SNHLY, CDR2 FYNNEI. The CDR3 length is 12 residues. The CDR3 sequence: CASSVRGDTQYF.

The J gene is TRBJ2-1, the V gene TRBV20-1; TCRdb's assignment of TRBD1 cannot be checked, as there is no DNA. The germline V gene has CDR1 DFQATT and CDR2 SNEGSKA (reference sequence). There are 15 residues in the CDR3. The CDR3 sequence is CSARDVQGADNEQFF.